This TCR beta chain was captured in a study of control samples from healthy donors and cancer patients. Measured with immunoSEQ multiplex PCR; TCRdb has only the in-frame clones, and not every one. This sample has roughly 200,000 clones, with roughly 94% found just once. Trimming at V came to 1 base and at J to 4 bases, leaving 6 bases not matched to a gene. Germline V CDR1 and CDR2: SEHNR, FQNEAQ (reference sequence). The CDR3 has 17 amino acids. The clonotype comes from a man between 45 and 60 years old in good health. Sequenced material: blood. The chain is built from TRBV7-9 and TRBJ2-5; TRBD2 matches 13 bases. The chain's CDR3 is CASSLEGRLAGGETQYF. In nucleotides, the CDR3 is TGTGCCAGCAGCTTAGAGGGGCGACTAGCGGGGGGAGAGACCCAGTACTTC. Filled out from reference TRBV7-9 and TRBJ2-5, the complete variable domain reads DTGVSQNPRHKITKRGQNVTFRCDPISEHNRLYWYRQTLGQGPEFLTYFQNEAQLEKSRLLSDRFSAERPKGSFSTLEIQRTEQGDSAMYLCASSLEGRLAGGETQYFGPGTRLLVL.